The 2 T cell receptor beta chains below all came from one sample that was sequenced in a study of cytomegalovirus exposure and HLA in healthy donors. Primers for the PCR totalled 60 Vbeta and 13 Jbeta. Clones were sequenced by immunoSEQ multiplex PCR, and TCRdb holds only the in-frame ones, with some missing. Of about 80,000 clones in the sample, 65% to 80% were seen once. Sequencing was carried out using PBMCs. The receptors originated from a man aged 25-45 years in good health and CMV-seronegative.

The chain couples TRBV7-6 to TRBJ2-5; D possibly corresponds to TRBD1 (6 bases). The CDR3 runs to 14 residues. Germline V gene lookup returns CDR1 SGHVS and CDR2 FNYEAQ. The V and J ends lost 1 base and 4 bases respectively, with 10 bases between them. As DNA, the CDR3 is TGTGCCAGCAGCTTAGGATGGGGGCGAGAGACCCAGTACTTC. The encoded protein is CASSLGWGRETQYF.

The J gene is TRBJ1-1, the V gene TRBV4-1; a possible D gene is TRBD1 (5 bases). V was cut by 1 base and J by 3 bases, with 12 bases left in between. The germline CDR1 and CDR2 sequences are MGHRA and YSYEKL. The CDR3 is 15 amino acids. The CDR3 here is CASSQGSQGYTEAFF. The CDR3 DNA sequence: TGCGCCAGCAGCCAAGGGTCTCAGGGTTACACTGAAGCTTTCTTT.